The 10 T cell receptor beta chains presented below share a single source sample, sequenced in a study of CD8 T cells in ankylosing spondylitis. Findings and caveats of the study: A TCR beta motif made of eight highly homologous variants seemed typical of ankylosing spondylitis blood.

TCRdb re-analysed the 5' RACE reads in MiXCR, keeping a single row per CDR3 protein. The repertoire holds some 840,000 distinct CDR3 sequences, with 12% as singletons. For these receptors, no antigen is known. The sequencing sample was made of blood, either unsorted or a sorted T cell fraction (not recorded which). Receptors were obtained from a male donor with ankylosing spondylitis.

This clonotype was seen just once. The chain joins TRBV5-1 to TRBJ1-3; D gene uncertain. The CDR3 contains 16 residues. The V gene lost 1 base and the J gene lost 4 bases, with 15 bases spanning the gap. Germline V lookup: CDR1 SGHRS, CDR2 YFSETQ. The CDR3 region is CASSLFVADLGNTIYF. In DNA form, the CDR3 reads TGCGCCAGCAGCTTGTTTGTGGCTGACTTAGGAAACACCATATATTTT.

The sample holds many counts of this clonotype. The chain has TRBV6-2 or TRBV6-3 and TRBJ2-2, with TRBD2 matching over 11 bases. This CDR3 region has 13 residues. CDR1 is MNHEY, CDR2 SVGEGT, per germline. The junction had 1 base not matched to a gene; V was cut back by 11 bases and J by 2 bases. CDR3 nucleotides: TGTGCCGGGACTAGCGGCAACACCGGGGAGCTGTTTTTT. It specifies CAGTSGNTGELFF.

This clonotype was picked up a small number of times. CDR3 nucleotide sequence: TGTGCCAGCAGTTTAGGGCCCTTCGTAGCGGGCACAGATACGCAGTATTTT. It codes for CASSLGPFVAGTDTQYF. V gene TRBV12-3 or TRBV12-4 combines with J gene TRBJ2-3; TRBD2 is a possible D gene (6 bases). The V gene lost 1 base and the J gene lost 1 base, with 15 bases spanning the gap. The CDR3 runs to 17 residues.

The rearrangement uses TRBV9 and TRBJ2-3; D ambiguous. V lost 0 bases to trimming and J lost 0 bases, with 8 bases between them. This CDR3 spans 15 amino acids. CDR1 is SGDLS and CDR2 is YYNGEE in the germline V gene. CDR3 region: CASSVGSTSTDTQYF. The CDR3 region has the DNA TGTGCCAGCAGCGTAGGGTCGACTAGCACAGATACGCAGTATTTT.

This clonotype was seen more than once but under ten times. The chain joins TRBV4-2 to TRBJ2-3; D is unclear. Germline CDR1 LGHNA, CDR2 YNFKEQ. This CDR3 comprises 12 residues. Trimming cost V 8 bases and J 0 bases, with 6 bases left between them. The CDR3 DNA follows: TGTGCCAGCCAAAGGAGCACAGATACGCAGTATTTT. Protein sequence: CASQRSTDTQYF.

In regard to this clonotype: Germline is not matched at one junction end, which may reflect a read error. The chain combines TRBV5-1 with TRBJ2-7; either TRBD1 or TRBD2 may fit D (5 bases each). CDR1 and CDR2 from the germline V gene are SGHRS and YFSETQ. This CDR3 is built from 14 residues. The CDR3 sequence is CASGDSGGSYGQYF. The CDR3 region has the DNA TGCGCCAGCGGCGACAGCGGAGGCTCCTACGGGCAGTACTTC.

This clonotype was observed a handful of times. The V gene is TRBV2, the J gene TRBJ2-7, with 12 bases fitting TRBD2. Germline CDR1 and CDR2: SNHLY and FYNNEI. J was trimmed by 0 bases and V by 7 bases; bases with no gene match: 10. The CDR3 extends over 17 amino acids. In DNA form, the CDR3 reads TGTGCCAGCACCGGACTAGCGGGATCTCATAGCTCCTACGAGCAGTACTTC. As protein: CASTGLAGSHSSYEQYF.

The chain links TRBV18 to TRBJ1-3, with D hard to call. CDR3 length: 14 residues. V was pared by 3 bases and J by 4 bases, with 10 bases between. Germline V gene sequence: CDR1 KGHSH, CDR2 LQKENI. CDR3 sequence (DNA): TGTGCCAGCTCACCCAACGGTTACGGAAACACCATATATTTT. Encoded protein: CASSPNGYGNTIYF.

The sample holds a few counts of this clonotype. The chain links TRBV20-1 to TRBJ2-5; D gene ambiguous. The ends were cut back, 0 bases at V and 4 bases at J, with 12 bases in the middle. Germline CDR1 DFQATT, CDR2 SNEGSKA (reference sequence). This CDR3 spans 14 amino acids. This chain's CDR3 is CSARDWLQGETQYF. CDR3 in DNA: TGCAGTGCTAGAGATTGGCTACAAGGAGAGACCCAGTACTTC.

The chain carries TRBV9 and TRBJ1-6; D unclear. V gave up 4 bases and J gave up 8 bases, with 13 bases separating them. CDR1 is SGDLS, CDR2 YYNGEE, per germline. The CDR3 covers 14 residues. The CDR3 DNA follows: TGTGCCAGCAGCCTTCTCGCCGACGATTCACCCCTCCACTTT. Encoded protein: CASSLLADDSPLHF.